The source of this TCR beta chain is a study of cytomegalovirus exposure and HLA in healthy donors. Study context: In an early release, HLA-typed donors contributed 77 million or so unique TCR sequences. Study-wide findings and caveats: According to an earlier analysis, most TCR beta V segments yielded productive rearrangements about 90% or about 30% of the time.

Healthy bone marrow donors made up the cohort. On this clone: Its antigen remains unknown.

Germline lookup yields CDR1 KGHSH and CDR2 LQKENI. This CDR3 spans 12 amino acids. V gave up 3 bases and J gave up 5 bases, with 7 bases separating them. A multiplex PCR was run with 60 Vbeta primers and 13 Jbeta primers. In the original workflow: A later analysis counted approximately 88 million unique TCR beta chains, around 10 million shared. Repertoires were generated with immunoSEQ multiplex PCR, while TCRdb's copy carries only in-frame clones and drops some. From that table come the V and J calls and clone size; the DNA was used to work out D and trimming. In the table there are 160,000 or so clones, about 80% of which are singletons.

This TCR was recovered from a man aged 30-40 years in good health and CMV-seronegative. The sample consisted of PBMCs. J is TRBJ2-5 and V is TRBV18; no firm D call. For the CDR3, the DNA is TGTGCCAGCTCACCTTCACTGGAGACCCAGTACTTC. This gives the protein CASSPSLETQYF.